The 27 T cell receptor beta chains listed next were all sequenced from one sample in a study of blood T cell repertoires in COVID-19. Only in-frame clones appear in the TCRdb table, and some are missing; sequencing was by immunoSEQ multiplex PCR. The table lists just over 300,000 clones, about nine tenths of them singletons. The source material was peripheral blood. The receptors shown here come from a woman aged 25 to 39 with COVID-19, enrolled during active disease.

V is TRBV12-3 or TRBV12-4 and J is TRBJ1-5; D is unclear. The ends were cut back, 6 bases at V and 9 bases at J, with 15 bases in the middle. CDR3 length: 13 amino acids. CDR3 loop: CASSRGPLAPQHF. The CDR3 DNA follows: TGTGCCAGCAGCCGCGGGCCCCTGGCGCCCCAGCATTTT.

The rearrangement joins TRBV6-6 to TRBJ2-7; D is perhaps TRBD1 (6 bases). The V gene lost 5 bases and the J gene lost 5 bases, with 19 bases spanning the gap. CDR3 length: 15 residues. Germline V lookup: CDR1 MNHNY, CDR2 SVGAGI (reference sequence). The DNA for the CDR3 is TGTGCCAGCAGTACCCCACAGGGCGGCCTCAACGAGCAGTACTTC. This codes for CASSTPQGGLNEQYF.

This clone has more than one count but fewer than ten. The J gene is TRBJ1-1, the V gene TRBV7-9; 8 bases are a match to TRBD1. The CDR3 is 13 amino acids. Germline CDR1 SEHNR, CDR2 FQNEAQ (reference sequence). The V and J ends lost 5 bases and 5 bases, in that order; junction bases with no gene match: 4. This CDR3 reads CASSQGDRTEAFF. CDR3 nucleotides: TGTGCCAGCAGCCAGGGGGACAGGACTGAAGCTTTCTTT.

The chain uses TRBV5-1 and TRBJ1-3; D possibly corresponds to TRBD1 (5 bases). CDR3 size: 16 residues. Trimming left V 0 bases short and J 0 bases short, with 10 bases between. The V gene's germline CDR1 is SGHRS and CDR2 YFSETQ. DNA of the CDR3: TGCGCCAGCAGCTTGGCGGGCGACAGCTCTGGAAACACCATATATTTT. Amino acids: CASSLAGDSSGNTIYF.

The chain joins TRBV7-9 to TRBJ1-2; TRBD1 matches at 9 bases. The germline CDR1 and CDR2 sequences are SEHNR and FQNEAQ (reference sequence). This CDR3 comprises 16 residues. The trim removed 1 base at V and 3 bases at J, leaving 6 bases unmatched. For the CDR3, the DNA is TGTGCCAGCAGCTTAGATGGGACAGGGCTGCACTATGGCTACACCTTC. This gives the protein CASSLDGTGLHYGYTF.

This chain links TRBV19 with TRBJ2-7, with TRBD2 as a possible D gene (5 bases). The V end was cut by 6 bases, the J end by 7 bases, with 13 bases between. Germline CDR1 is LNHDA and CDR2 is SQIVND (reference sequence). The CDR3 spans 12 residues. CDR3 region: CASSMGSGEQYV. The CDR3 DNA sequence: TGTGCCAGTAGCATGGGATCGGGGGAGCAGTACGTC.

This clone was recorded once. J is TRBJ2-2 and V is TRBV3-1 (or the pseudogene TRBV3-2); possible D gene TRBD1, 6 bases. The V gene lost 2 bases and the J gene lost 7 bases, with 14 bases spanning the gap. The CDR3 covers 15 residues. The germline V gene encodes CDR1 LGHDT and CDR2 YNNKEL (reference sequence). CDR3 sequence reads: CASSQPGASGGELFF. The CDR3 DNA is TGTGCCAGCAGCCAACCAGGGGCGAGCGGCGGGGAGCTGTTTTTT.

In DNA, the CDR3 is TGCAGCGTTGAAGAGAAGGGACTCACTGAAGCTTTCTTT. Its translation: CSVEEKGLTEAFF. J is TRBJ1-1 and V is TRBV29-1, with D perhaps matching TRBD1 (5 bases). Trimming took 0 bases from V and 4 from J, leaving 9 bases between them. The CDR3 has 13 amino acids. CDR1 and CDR2 (germline): SQVTM, ANQGSEA.

J is TRBJ2-5 and V is TRBV9; a weak D match, TRBD1 (5 bases). The CDR3 covers 14 residues. V gave up 0 bases and J gave up 5 bases, with 11 bases separating them. The germline gives CDR1 SGDLS, CDR2 YYNGEE. CDR3 sequence (DNA): TGTGCCAGCAGCGTAGCTTGGGGCGCGGAGACCCAGTACTTC. Translated: CASSVAWGAETQYF.

This clone showed up just once. The chain is built from TRBV5-4 and TRBJ2-1; 9 bases map to TRBD2. There are 14 residues in the CDR3. V trimming: 3 bases; J trimming: 10 bases; junction bases outside the gene matches: 8. Germline V CDR1 and CDR2: SGHNT, YYREEE (reference sequence). In DNA form, the CDR3 reads TGTGCCAGCAGCTCTTTAGCGGGGGCCGGGGAGCAGTTCTTC. This sequence encodes CASSSLAGAGEQFF.

The chain has TRBV7-2 and TRBJ2-5, with 9 nucleotides matching TRBD1. The germline V gene encodes CDR1 SGHTA and CDR2 FQGNSA. V shed 5 bases and J 2 bases; nucleotides not matched to a gene: 6. The CDR3 has 15 residues. In DNA form, the CDR3 reads TGTGCCAGCAGCCTTACAGGGGGCGGTCAAGAGACCCAGTACTTC. Protein product: CASSLTGGGQETQYF.

V gene TRBV10-2 combines with J gene TRBJ1-2, with D possibly being TRBD1 (5 bases). V was cut by 8 bases and J by 5 bases, with 21 bases left in between. Germline V gene data show CDR1 as WSHSY and CDR2 as SAAADI. This CDR3 has 15 amino acids. The DNA of the CDR3 is TGCGCCAGCTTAGACCGTCAGGCGGGGGGGTATGGCTACACCTTC. It translates to CASLDRQAGGYGYTF.

V and J are TRBV5-1 and TRBJ2-1; D may be TRBD2 (6 bases). Trimming took off 0 bases at V and 6 bases at J, with 16 bases between the two ends. The CDR3 totals 16 residues. Germline CDR1 SGHRS, CDR2 YFSETQ. In DNA, the CDR3 is TGCGCCAGCAGCTTGGCCACGCGGCGGGGTCTCAATGAGCAGTTCTTC. It translates to CASSLATRRGLNEQFF.

V gene TRBV19 combines with J gene TRBJ2-1, with TRBD2 identical over 7 bases. CDR1 and CDR2 (germline): LNHDA, SQIVND (reference sequence). This CDR3 has 11 amino acids. J was trimmed by 10 bases and V by 5 bases; bases with no gene match: 2. The CDR3 region has the DNA TGTGCCAGTAGTTGGGGGGGAGAGCAGTTCTTC. Encoded protein: CASSWGGEQFF.

This rearrangement joins TRBV29-1 to TRBJ2-5; TRBD2 matches 12 bases. In germline, CDR1 is SQVTM, CDR2 ANQGSEA. The trim removed 5 bases at V and 4 bases at J, leaving 2 bases unmatched. The CDR3 consists of 13 residues. Here the CDR3 reads CSVPGLAGETQYF. The CDR3 DNA sequence: TGCAGCGTTCCGGGACTAGCGGGAGAGACCCAGTACTTC.

This chain connects TRBV18 to TRBJ2-5, with D perhaps TRBD1 (5 bases). CDR3 length: 13 residues. The germline V gene has CDR1 KGHSH and CDR2 LQKENI. Trimming shortened V by 2 bases and J by 2 bases, and 6 bases separated the two germline ends. The CDR3 is CASSPRQQETQYF. For the CDR3, the DNA is TGTGCCAGCTCACCAAGACAGCAAGAGACCCAGTACTTC.

The J gene is TRBJ2-7, the V gene TRBV27; TRBD2 might be the D (6 bases). There are 15 residues in the CDR3. Trimming stripped 5 bases from V and 4 bases from J, with 18 bases between. CDR1 and CDR2 from the germline V gene are MNHEY and SMNVEV (reference sequence). CDR3 coding DNA: TGTGCCAGCAGTGAGAACCGGATCGGGGGATACGAGCAGTACTTC. Translating it yields CASSENRIGGYEQYF.

This rearrangement joins TRBV2 to TRBJ1-4; D uncertain. Trimming left V 1 base short and J 0 bases short, with 6 bases between. The V gene's germline CDR1 is SNHLY and CDR2 FYNNEI. The CDR3 covers 15 residues. This CDR3 is CASSEDTSTNEKLFF. Here the CDR3 DNA reads TGTGCCAGCAGTGAAGACACATCAACTAATGAAAAACTGTTTTTT. Full variable domain (rest looked up from reference TRBV2 and TRBJ1-4): EPEVTQTPSHQVTQMGQEVILRCVPISNHLYFYWYRQILGQKVEFLVSFYNNEISEKSEIFDDQFSVERPDGSNFTLKIRSTKLEDSAMYFCASSEDTSTNEKLFFGSGTQLSVL.

The J gene is TRBJ1-1, the V gene TRBV14; unclear D gene. The CDR3 spans 13 residues. Between the trimmed V and J ends, which lost 4 bases and 6 bases, there was a span of 12 bases. The germline V gene has CDR1 SGHDN and CDR2 FVKESK. Here the CDR3 DNA reads TGTGCCAGCAGCCCTCCGGTAGCGGCTGAAGCTTTCTTT. Its translation: CASSPPVAAEAFF.

CDR3 DNA sequence: TGTGCCAGCAGCGGGACTAGCGGGGGTCGGAATGAGCAGTTCTTC. Translating gives CASSGTSGGRNEQFF. The chain combines TRBV6-5 with TRBJ2-1, with 14 positions matching TRBD2. The germline CDR1 and CDR2 sequences are MNHEY and SVGAGI. The ends lost 6 bases at V and 7 bases at J; junction bases unmatched: 5. This CDR3 has 15 residues.

The table lists this clone with a count of one. This rearrangement joins TRBV7-8 to TRBJ1-3; D is unclear. Germline assignment: CDR1 SGHVS and CDR2 FQNEAQ. The CDR3 extends over 15 amino acids. V was clipped by 1 base and J by 0 bases, with 7 bases between them. The CDR3 sequence is CASSLGRSSGNTIYF. CDR3 DNA: TGTGCCAGCAGCTTAGGACGGAGCTCTGGAAACACCATATATTTT.

V and J are TRBV7-9 and TRBJ1-2, with 12 bases matching TRBD1. J gave up 6 bases and V 3 bases, and 5 bases lay outside the gene matches. This CDR3 is 15 amino acids long. Germline values: CDR1 SEHNR, CDR2 FQNEAQ (reference sequence). The CDR3 loop is CASSLGQGAINGYTF. For the CDR3, the DNA is TGTGCCAGCAGCTTGGGACAGGGGGCTATTAATGGCTACACCTTC.

The chain employs TRBV14 and TRBJ2-7; 7 positions agree with TRBD1. V gave up 2 bases and J gave up 5 bases; unmatched junction bases: 9. CDR3 length: 15 residues. Germline-derived CDR1 and CDR2 are SGHDN and FVKESK. In DNA form, the CDR3 reads TGTGCCAGCAGCCAAAGCACAGGGGTAAATGACGAGCAGTACTTC. This codes for CASSQSTGVNDEQYF.

The chain employs TRBV6-5 and TRBJ1-6, with D tentatively TRBD1 (5 bases). This CDR3 spans 14 amino acids. V gave up 10 bases and J gave up 7 bases, with 17 bases separating them. Germline V CDR1 and CDR2: MNHEY, SVGAGI. Here the CDR3 reads CATSGGAGNSPLHF. Written as DNA, the CDR3 is TGTGCCACTTCTGGAGGGGCCGGGAATTCACCCCTCCACTTT.

The rearrangement uses TRBV3-1 (or the pseudogene TRBV3-2) and TRBJ1-2, with D possibly matching TRBD1 (5 bases). This CDR3 region has 15 residues. Germline-derived CDR1 and CDR2 are LGHDT and YNNKEL (reference sequence). Trimming took off 5 bases at V and 0 bases at J, with 13 bases between the two ends. DNA of the CDR3: TGTGCCAGCAGCGCTACAGGATCGGCTAACTATGGCTACACCTTC. Residues: CASSATGSANYGYTF.

Only a few counts were recorded for this clone. This chain uses TRBV28 with TRBJ1-1; the D gene is possibly TRBD1 (5 bases). This CDR3 is built from 14 residues. With 6 bases removed from V and 0 bases from J, the gap between germline ends came to 11 bases. Germline V gene data show CDR1 as MDHEN and CDR2 as SYDVKM. The CDR3 sequence is CASRGGSLNTEAFF. In nucleotides, the CDR3 is TGTGCCAGCAGGGGGGGGAGCCTGAACACTGAAGCTTTCTTT.

The rearrangement links TRBV5-1 to TRBJ1-3, with a weak D call TRBD1 (6 bases). V was cut by 3 bases and J by 4 bases, with 14 bases left in between. The CDR3 runs to 15 residues. CDR1 is SGHRS and CDR2 is YFSETQ in the germline V gene. The CDR3 DNA reads TGCGCCAGCAGCTACTTGGGGGGGCTAGGAAACACCATATATTTT. Translating gives CASSYLGGLGNTIYF.